Following are 22 T cell receptor beta chains from one sample sequenced in a study of naive and memory T cell subsets. An equimolar mix of two oligonucleotides served as the beta constant-region primer for TRBC1 and TRBC2. TCRdb processed the UMI-ligation and nested PCR reads anew with MiXCR; each CDR3 protein has one entry. The sample has 130,000 to 150,000 distinct CDR3 sequences; about 17% are singletons. The specimen sequenced was naive CD4+ T cells from blood. The receptors shown here come from a human donor in good health.

The chain employs TRBV11-2 and TRBJ2-5, with no clear D. The V gene lost 1 base and the J gene lost 4 bases, with 10 bases spanning the gap. Germline lookup yields CDR1 SGHAT and CDR2 FQNNGV. This CDR3 region has 14 residues. CDR3 DNA: TGTGCCAGCAGCTTAGTTGCCACACCAGAGACCCAGTACTTC. It codes for CASSLVATPETQYF.

This clonotype came up once. The rearrangement uses TRBV5-1 and TRBJ1-6; a possible D gene is TRBD1 (6 bases). The germline CDR1 and CDR2 sequences are SGHRS and YFSETQ. Trimming pared 3 bases from V and 14 bases from J, leaving 18 bases between. This CDR3 contains 14 residues. As DNA, the CDR3 is TGCGCCAGCAGCTCAGGGACAATCCTTGAAACCCTCCACTTT. It translates to CASSSGTILETLHF.

The chain links TRBV12-3 or TRBV12-4 to TRBJ2-7; weak D call: TRBD2 (5 bases). V lost 6 bases to trimming and J lost 7 bases, with 13 bases between them. This CDR3 has 12 residues. The CDR3 DNA sequence: TGTGCCAGCAGGGAGGAGGCTTGGGAGCAGTACTTC. This gives the protein CASREEAWEQYF.

This clonotype was recorded a few times. V usage is TRBV20-1 and J usage is TRBJ2-3; 12 nucleotides line up with TRBD2. Germline values: CDR1 DFQATT, CDR2 SNEGSKA (reference sequence). This CDR3 comprises 14 residues. V lost 6 bases and J lost 5; bases outside the gene matches: 6. DNA for the CDR3: TGCAGTGCGGATACGGGACTAGCGGGAGATACGCAGTATTTT. Translation: CSADTGLAGDTQYF.

The V call is TRBV3-1, the J call TRBJ2-7; 8 bases map to TRBD2. V was clipped by 3 bases and J by 0 bases; unmatched bases: 4. The CDR3 is 15 amino acids. Germline values: CDR1 LGHDT, CDR2 YNNKEL (reference sequence). The CDR3 reads CASSQNSGTSYEQYF. CDR3 nucleotides: TGTGCCAGCAGCCAGAATAGCGGGACCTCCTACGAGCAGTACTTC.

The chain employs TRBV6-5 and TRBJ2-7; 11 positions agree with TRBD2. The CDR3 is made up of 16 amino acids. The ends lost 8 bases at V and 4 bases at J; junction bases unmatched: 13. In germline, CDR1 is MNHEY, CDR2 SVGAGI. The CDR3 sequence is CASRPPLAGGLYEQYF. CDR3 DNA: TGTGCCAGCCGCCCCCCCCTAGCGGGAGGTTTATACGAGCAGTACTTC.

The rearrangement uses TRBV11-2 and TRBJ1-1; D not resolved. The V end was cut by 2 bases, the J end by 11 bases, with 15 bases between. The germline V gene encodes CDR1 SGHAT and CDR2 FQNNGV. The CDR3 has 13 residues. CDR3 bases: TGTGCCAGCAGCTTATCGGGAGACGCTCGGGCTTTCTTT. It codes for CASSLSGDARAFF.

The chain combines TRBV7-2 with TRBJ2-5; D possibly corresponds to TRBD1 (6 bases). This CDR3 spans 16 amino acids. Trimming shortened V by 1 base and J by 7 bases, and 19 bases separated the two germline ends. Germline V lookup: CDR1 SGHTA, CDR2 FQGNSA. CDR3 nucleotide sequence: TGTGCCAGCAGCTTAGAAGGGGGTCTACCCCTTGGGACCCAGTACTTC. Encoded protein: CASSLEGGLPLGTQYF.

This sequence joins TRBV20-1 and TRBJ2-5; the D call may be TRBD1 or TRBD2 (5 bases each). The CDR3 spans 15 residues. The V gene's germline CDR1 is DFQATT and CDR2 SNEGSKA (reference sequence). Between the trimmed V and J ends, which lost 0 bases and 5 bases, there was a span of 16 bases. In DNA form, the CDR3 reads TGCAGTGCTAGAGATTCTACGGGGCCCGGGGAGACCCAGTACTTC. This sequence encodes CSARDSTGPGETQYF.

This clonotype was seen repeatedly, ten times or more. The chain uses TRBV27 and TRBJ1-1; no reliable D call. CDR1 and CDR2 (germline): MNHEY, SMNVEV (reference sequence). This CDR3 region has 15 residues. The ends were cut back, 3 bases at V and 4 bases at J, with 15 bases in the middle. CDR3 loop: CASSFSSKGSTEAFF. In DNA form, the CDR3 reads TGTGCCAGCAGTTTTTCTTCGAAGGGTAGCACTGAAGCTTTCTTT.

As concerns this clonotype: It may be a read error: a sequence one base away is much more abundant. This rearrangement joins TRBV28 to TRBJ2-1; D not resolved. V lost 3 bases and J lost 6, with 0 bases in between. The CDR3 runs to 10 residues. The germline V gene encodes CDR1 MDHEN and CDR2 SYDVKM. In DNA form, the CDR3 reads TGTGCCAGCAGTTTCAATGAGCAGTTCTTC. Its protein is CASSFNEQFF.

The CDR3 spells CATSDQRTQYF. CDR3 in DNA: TGTGCCACCAGTGATCAAAGGACCCAGTACTTC. V gene TRBV24-1 combines with J gene TRBJ2-5, with no clear D. The V gene's germline CDR1 is KGHDR and CDR2 SFDVKD. The CDR3 contains 11 residues. The V end was cut by 3 bases, the J end by 7 bases, with 5 bases between.

This clonotype was detected a few times. CDR3 amino acids: CASNPHPPYNEQFF. The CDR3 DNA reads TGTGCCTCAAACCCCCACCCGCCTTACAATGAGCAGTTCTTC. The genes are TRBV30 and TRBJ2-1; D remains unclear. Trimming removed 7 bases at V and 4 bases at J, with 17 bases between. The CDR3 spans 14 residues. CDR1 GTSNPN and CDR2 SVGIG come from the germline V gene (reference sequence).

The chain carries TRBV6-2 or TRBV6-3 and TRBJ1-2, with 8 nucleotides matching TRBD1. The CDR3 is 14 residues long. V shed 7 bases, J shed 9 bases, and the junction held 13 bases outside the gene matches. Germline-derived CDR1 and CDR2 are MNHEY and SVGEGT. This CDR3 reads CASTRSDRVSRYTF. CDR3 nucleotides: TGTGCCAGCACGAGATCGGACAGGGTGTCCCGCTACACCTTC.

As DNA, the CDR3 is TGCAGTGCTAGCCGCCCGGGGGTATTCTCTGGAAACACCATATATTTT. Translating it yields CSASRPGVFSGNTIYF. This sequence joins TRBV20-1 and TRBJ1-3, with D possibly being TRBD1 (5 bases). Germline V gene data show CDR1 as DFQATT and CDR2 as SNEGSKA (reference sequence). V was clipped by 3 bases and J by 0 bases, with 15 bases between them. The CDR3 runs to 16 residues.

Many counts were recorded for this clonotype. The chain uses TRBV7-9 and TRBJ2-3, with D hard to call. Trimming cost V 3 bases and J 5 bases, with 3 bases left between them. The CDR3 covers 11 residues. Germline lookup yields CDR1 SEHNR and CDR2 FQNEAQ (reference sequence). CDR3 amino acids: CASSFQDTQYF. CDR3 in DNA: TGTGCCAGCAGCTTTCAAGATACGCAGTATTTT.

This clonotype has more than one count but fewer than ten. This chain links TRBV19 with TRBJ1-5; 7 positions match TRBD1. CDR3 length: 16 residues. Germline CDR1 LNHDA, CDR2 SQIVND (reference sequence). V dropped 5 bases and J dropped 3; count of bases not matched to a gene: 10. The CDR3 nucleotides are TGTGCCAGTAGTCCGCTCTCGGGACAGTCCAATCAGCCCCAGCATTTT. The encoded protein is CASSPLSGQSNQPQHF.

This chain uses TRBV13 with TRBJ2-2; D is perhaps TRBD2 (5 bases). Germline CDR1 is PRHDT and CDR2 is FYEKMQ (reference sequence). This CDR3 spans 14 amino acids. The V and J ends lost 4 bases and 5 bases respectively, with 11 bases between them. CDR3 nucleotide sequence: TGTGCCAGCAGCTCCCCGTCGGGGACCGGGGAGCTGTTTTTT. Amino acid sequence: CASSSPSGTGELFF.

This chain uses TRBV4-1 with TRBJ2-5; TRBD2 aligns across 13 bases. The CDR3 runs to 17 residues. CDR1 and CDR2 (germline): MGHRA, YSYEKL. Unmatched junction bases numbered 8, after V lost 3 bases and J lost 4 bases. The CDR3 DNA sequence: TGCGCCAGCAGCCACCTTCCCGGGACTAGCGGGACAGAGACCCAGTACTTC. Its protein is CASSHLPGTSGTETQYF.

This clonotype was recorded a few times. J is TRBJ1-1 and V is TRBV6-1, with D uncertain. The CDR3 runs to 13 residues. V was cut by 4 bases and J by 3 bases, with 9 bases left in between. Germline values: CDR1 MNHNS, CDR2 SASEGT. Here the CDR3 DNA reads TGTGCCAGCAGTGGTGGGTTATACACTGAAGCTTTCTTT. Translation: CASSGGLYTEAFF.

V is TRBV30 and J is TRBJ2-7; D is unresolved. CDR3 length: 13 amino acids. V was trimmed by 4 bases and J by 5 bases, leaving 15 bases between them. Germline V lookup: CDR1 GTSNPN, CDR2 SVGIG (reference sequence). The CDR3 protein is CAWKARQSDEQYF. The CDR3 DNA reads as TGTGCCTGGAAGGCGAGGCAGAGCGACGAGCAGTACTTC.

This clonotype has at least ten counts. This chain joins TRBV11-2 and TRBJ1-2; the D gene is possibly TRBD1 (6 bases). V lost 3 bases to trimming and J lost 7 bases, with 12 bases between them. Germline V gene sequence: CDR1 SGHAT, CDR2 FQNNGV. The CDR3 totals 13 residues. The CDR3 sequence: CASSLDSRFGYTF. In nucleotides, the CDR3 is TGTGCCAGCAGCTTGGACAGTCGATTTGGCTACACCTTC.